These 9 T cell receptor beta chains were all obtained from the same sample, sequenced in a study of blood T cell repertoires in COVID-19. The assay was immunoSEQ multiplex PCR, and TCRdb's table has in-frame clones only and misses some. The sample yields 200,000 to 250,000 clones, approximately 86% seen once. The sequencing sample was made of peripheral blood. The receptors were sampled from a woman in her 30s who had recovered from COVID-19.

The chain recombines TRBV7-6 with TRBJ2-7; D might be TRBD1 (5 bases). V lost 7 bases and J 2 bases, leaving 18 bases between the germline ends. CDR3 length equals 15 residues. Germline V lookup: CDR1 SGHVS, CDR2 FNYEAQ. The CDR3 is CASTLAQGSAYEQYF. The CDR3 bases are TGTGCCAGCACCTTGGCCCAGGGCTCAGCCTACGAGCAGTACTTC.

This sequence joins TRBV13 and TRBJ2-1; no firm D call. CDR1 PRHDT and CDR2 FYEKMQ come from the germline V gene (reference sequence). The CDR3 contains 11 residues. Trimming cost V 4 bases and J 10 bases, with 8 bases left between them. For the CDR3, the DNA is TGTGCCAGCAGCTACTTTGAGGAGCAGTTCTTC. It codes for CASSYFEEQFF.

The CDR3 DNA reads TGTGCCAGCTCACCGGGGGCACACGAGCAGTACTTC. As protein: CASSPGAHEQYF. V usage is TRBV18 and J usage is TRBJ2-7; a possible D gene is TRBD1 (6 bases). Per the germline V gene, CDR1 is KGHSH and CDR2 is LQKENI. The V end was cut by 3 bases, the J end by 5 bases, with 8 bases between. CDR3 length: 12 amino acids.

This clone has only one observation. This rearrangement joins TRBV5-4 to TRBJ2-5, with 15 bases lining up with TRBD2. CDR3 length: 16 amino acids. Germline V gives CDR1 SGHNT, CDR2 YYREEE (reference sequence). Germline trimming cut 3 bases from V and 5 bases from J; bases unmatched to any gene: 5. CDR3 DNA sequence: TGTGCCAGCAGCTCCGGACTAGCGGGGGGGCGGGAGACCCAGTACTTC. Protein product: CASSSGLAGGRETQYF.

This chain joins TRBV23-1 and TRBJ2-1, with 10 bases aligning to TRBD2. TRBV23-1 is recorded as an ORF, its role being uncertain. V shed 2 bases, J shed 0 bases, and the junction held 16 bases outside the gene matches. This CDR3 spans 21 amino acids. The CDR3 sequence: CASSQPPSSGGVYISYNEQFF. As DNA, the CDR3 is TGCGCCAGCAGTCAACCCCCCTCCAGCGGGGGGGTTTATATCTCCTACAATGAGCAGTTCTTC.

The chain links TRBV4-1 to TRBJ1-2; 7 bases align to TRBD1. Germline-derived CDR1 and CDR2 are MGHRA and YSYEKL. The length of the CDR3 is 17 residues. The V segment lost 5 bases and the J segment 0 bases; nucleotides outside the gene matches: 12. The CDR3 region is CASSYPGQLHTNYGYTF. The CDR3 DNA follows: TGCGCCAGCAGCTACCCGGGACAGCTGCACACTAACTATGGCTACACCTTC.

The sample holds a few counts of this clone. CDR3 sequence (DNA): TGTGCCAGCTATGATGGCTACACCTTC. This codes for CASYDGYTF. V and J are TRBV2 and TRBJ1-2; no firm D call. CDR1 and CDR2 (germline): SNHLY, FYNNEI. V was pared by 8 bases and J by 6 bases, with 4 bases between. CDR3 size: 9 residues.

This chain joins TRBV6-5 and TRBJ1-3, with D unclear. Per the germline V gene, CDR1 is MNHEY and CDR2 is SVGAGI. This CDR3 has 15 amino acids. Trimming pared 6 bases from V and 2 bases from J, leaving 14 bases between. CDR3 residues: CASSDTPPPGNTIYF. The CDR3 nucleotides read TGTGCCAGCAGCGACACCCCGCCGCCTGGAAACACCATATATTTT.

The gene calls are TRBV4-1 and TRBJ1-2; D not certain. Germline V CDR1 and CDR2: MGHRA, YSYEKL. The V end lost 1 base, the J end lost 4 bases, and 13 bases lay between the germline ends. This CDR3 has 15 residues. CDR3 sequence reads: CASSQVVSEVYGYTF. The CDR3, as DNA: TGCGCCAGCAGCCAAGTAGTCAGCGAAGTCTATGGCTACACCTTC.